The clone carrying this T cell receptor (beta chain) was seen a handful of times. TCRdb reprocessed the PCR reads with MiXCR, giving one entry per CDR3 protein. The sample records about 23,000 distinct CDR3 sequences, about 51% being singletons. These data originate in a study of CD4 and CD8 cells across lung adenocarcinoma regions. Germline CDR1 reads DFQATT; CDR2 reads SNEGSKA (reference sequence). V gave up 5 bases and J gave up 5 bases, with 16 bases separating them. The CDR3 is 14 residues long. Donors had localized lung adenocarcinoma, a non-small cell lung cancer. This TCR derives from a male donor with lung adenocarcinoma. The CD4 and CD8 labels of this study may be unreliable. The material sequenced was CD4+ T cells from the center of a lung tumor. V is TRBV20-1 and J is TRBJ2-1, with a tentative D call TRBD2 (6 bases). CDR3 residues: CSAPGTLANNEQFF. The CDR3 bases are TGCAGTGCTCCGGGGACTTTAGCCAACAATGAGCAGTTCTTC.